Listed below are T cell receptor beta chains from one sample, sequenced in a study of T cells in Graves' hyperthyroidism and ophthalmopathy. TCRdb independently ran MiXCR on the multiplex PCR reads; one entry per CDR3 protein. The sample holds about 620,000 distinct CDR3 sequences, about a sixth seen once. The specimen was blood. Receptors were obtained from a woman younger than 45 with Graves' hyperthyroidism. CDR3s include the opening cysteine and the closing phenylalanine or tryptophan. The order of the fields is J gene, V gene, clone size, D gene, CDR3 DNA, CDR3 protein. A D gene is named only where the DNA matches it firmly. Part of the rows lack a size; the others show once, few, many or a class for expanded clones.

J: TRBJ2-1; V: TRBV29-1; size: many; D: -; DNA: TGCAGCGTTGAAGCTCTCGGCTCCTACAATGAGCAGTTCTTC; CDR3: CSVEALGSYNEQFF
J: TRBJ2-1; V: TRBV24-1; size: many; D: TRBD1; DNA: TGTGCCACCAGTGATGCCGGGACAGGGGGCAGGGAGCAGTTCTTC; CDR3: CATSDAGTGGREQFF
J: TRBJ1-3; V: TRBV4-1; size: -; D: -; DNA: TGCGCCAGCACCCCAGGGTGGGGGGCTGGAAACACCATATATTTT; CDR3: CASTPGWGAGNTIYF
J: TRBJ2-7; V: TRBV24-1; size: -; D: TRBD1; DNA: TGTGCCACCAGTGCAGGGGGCATCGCCTACGAGCAGTACTTC; CDR3: CATSAGGIAYEQYF
J: TRBJ2-1; V: TRBV20-1; size: many; D: TRBD2; DNA: TGCAGTGCTAGAGAGGGCCAGCGGGGTTACAATGAGCAGTTCTTC; CDR3: CSAREGQRGYNEQFF
J: TRBJ1-1; V: TRBV18; size: -; D: TRBD1; DNA: TGTGCCAGCTCACCAGTTCCAGGGGGCGGAGGTCGGAGCACTGAAGCTTTCTTT; CDR3: CASSPVPGGGGRSTEAFF
J: TRBJ2-7; V: TRBV4-2; size: -; D: -; DNA: TGTGCCAGCAGCCAAGATGTCAGGAACTACGAGCAGTACTTC; CDR3: CASSQDVRNYEQYF
J: TRBJ1-4; V: TRBV2; size: few; D: -; DNA: TGTGCCAGCAGCGGCGGTCCGGATAAAAAACTGTTTTTT; CDR3: CASSGGPDKKLFF
J: TRBJ2-7; V: TRBV10-3; size: -; D: -; DNA: TGTGCCATCAGCTCTCGGGACTCGATTCTGAGGTCGATCTACGAGCAGTACTTC; CDR3: CAISSRDSILRSIYEQYF
J: TRBJ2-1; V: TRBV5-6; size: -; D: TRBD2; DNA: TGTGCCAGCAGCTTGTTTCCCTGGACTAGGATCCACAATGAGCAGTTCTTC; CDR3: CASSLFPWTRIHNEQFF
J: TRBJ2-1; V: TRBV29-1; size: few; D: TRBD2; DNA: TGCAGCGTTCCCCCGGGACTAGCGGGAGTCTACAATGAGCAGTTCTTC; CDR3: CSVPPGLAGVYNEQFF
J: TRBJ2-5; V: TRBV7-2; size: many; D: -; DNA: TGTGCCAGCAGCTTAGCCGGCCAGAGTCAAGAGACCCAGTACTTC; CDR3: CASSLAGQSQETQYF
J: TRBJ2-1; V: TRBV3-1; size: many; D: TRBD1; DNA: TGTGCCAGCAGCCAAGATTATCGACAGGGGGTGTCCTACAATGAGCAGTTCTTC; CDR3: CASSQDYRQGVSYNEQFF
J: TRBJ1-1; V: TRBV30; size: few; D: -; DNA: TGTGCCTGGAGGTCCCTAGAGCCCCTCCCCGATCATCTCACTGAAGCTTTCTTT; CDR3: CAWRSLEPLPDHLTEAFF
J: TRBJ2-7; V: TRBV28; size: many; D: -; DNA: TGTGCCAGCTCAGGGACACCAGTCTACGAGCAGTACTTC; CDR3: CASSGTPVYEQYF
J: TRBJ1-2; V: TRBV7-3; size: -; D: -; DNA: TGCGCCAGCAGCCCCGAACTCCTCTTAGGCTACACCTTC; CDR3: CASSPELLLGYTF
J: TRBJ2-5; V: TRBV6-1; size: many; D: TRBD2; DNA: TGTGCCAGCAGTGTGACTAGCGGGAGAGAGACCCAGTACTTC; CDR3: CASSVTSGRETQYF
J: TRBJ2-7; V: TRBV2; size: few; D: -; DNA: TGTGCCAGCGCGGGCGCGGCCTACGAGCAGTACTTC; CDR3: CASAGAAYEQYF
J: TRBJ1-2; V: TRBV20-1; size: few; D: -; DNA: TGCAGTGCTAGAGACCATGGTACCAGGGGATATGGCTACACCTTC; CDR3: CSARDHGTRGYGYTF
J: TRBJ2-1; V: TRBV27; size: many; D: TRBD1; DNA: TGTGCCAGCAGATCTATAGGACAGGGAAATGTCGATGAGCAGTTCTTC; CDR3: CASRSIGQGNVDEQFF
J: TRBJ2-1; V: TRBV5-5; size: few; D: TRBD2; DNA: TGTGCCAGCAGCTTGCACCCAACTAGCGGGAGATACAATGAGCAGTTCTTC; CDR3: CASSLHPTSGRYNEQFF
J: TRBJ2-6; V: TRBV12-3/TRBV12-4; size: many; D: -; DNA: TGTGCCAGCATGCCGTCGAGCTCTGGGGCCAACGTCCTGACTTTC; CDR3: CASMPSSSGANVLTF
J: TRBJ2-7; V: TRBV28; size: many; D: TRBD2; DNA: TGTGCCAGCAGTTTTCTGTCTAGCGGGATCTACGAGCAGTACTTC; CDR3: CASSFLSSGIYEQYF
J: TRBJ2-4; V: TRBV4-1; size: -; D: -; DNA: TGTGCCAGCAGCCAAGAGGGGAACATTCAGTACTTC; CDR3: CASSQEGNIQYF
J: TRBJ2-7; V: TRBV28; size: many; D: -; DNA: TGTGCCACCTATAGCGGTAACTCCTACGAGCAGTACTTC; CDR3: CATYSGNSYEQYF
J: TRBJ2-7; V: TRBV6-2/TRBV6-3; size: many; D: TRBD2; DNA: TGTGCCAGCAGCGACTACTCCCGGGGGGGAACCTACGAGCAGTACTTC; CDR3: CASSDYSRGGTYEQYF
J: TRBJ1-6; V: TRBV20-1; size: few; D: -; DNA: TGCAGTGCTAGAGAGATAGACAAGCTCAATTCACCCCTCCACTTT; CDR3: CSAREIDKLNSPLHF
J: TRBJ2-7; V: TRBV20-1; size: many; D: -; DNA: TGCAGTGCTAGAGATCTGGCCAGGGTCTACGAGCAGTACTTC; CDR3: CSARDLARVYEQYF
J: TRBJ2-3; V: TRBV7-8; size: -; D: TRBD2; DNA: TGTGCCAGCAGCCTCAGCCGACTAGCGGGCCAGAGCACAGATACGCAGTATTTT; CDR3: CASSLSRLAGQSTDTQYF
J: TRBJ2-3; V: TRBV12-3/TRBV12-4; size: many; D: TRBD2; DNA: TGTGCCAGCAGACCGGGACTAGCGGCCGGGGGAGATACGCAGTATTTT; CDR3: CASRPGLAAGGDTQYF
J: TRBJ2-1; V: TRBV7-8; size: many; D: -; DNA: TGTGCCAGCAGCCGGGACCACTACAATGAGCAGTTCTTC; CDR3: CASSRDHYNEQFF
J: TRBJ1-2; V: TRBV27; size: -; D: TRBD1; DNA: TGTGCCAGCAGTGCCAGACAGGGATATCTCTTAGGCTACACCTTC; CDR3: CASSARQGYLLGYTF
J: TRBJ2-1; V: TRBV11-3; size: -; D: -; DNA: TGTGCCAGCAGCTTAGATCGGACAGAGCAGTTCTTC; CDR3: CASSLDRTEQFF
J: TRBJ1-1; V: TRBV28; size: many; D: -; DNA: TGTGCCAGCAGTTTAGGGTCCCTCGCTTTCTTT; CDR3: CASSLGSLAFF
J: TRBJ2-7; V: TRBV30; size: few; D: -; DNA: TGTGCCTGGAGTCTAGGGTCTGACTACGAGCAGTACTTC; CDR3: CAWSLGSDYEQYF
J: TRBJ2-1; V: TRBV13; size: few; D: -; DNA: TGTGCCAACAGCTTAGTCCTCATGGGCGGGGGCGAGCAGTTCTTC; CDR3: CANSLVLMGGGEQFF
J: TRBJ1-4; V: TRBV6-1; size: many; D: -; DNA: TGTGCCAGCAGGAGCCACGGGGGCGATGAAAAACTGTTTTTT; CDR3: CASRSHGGDEKLFF
J: TRBJ1-3; V: TRBV11-2; size: many; D: -; DNA: TGTGCCAGCAGCTTAGATGGAAGAAGCGGAAACACCATATATTTT; CDR3: CASSLDGRSGNTIYF
J: TRBJ1-1; V: TRBV18; size: many; D: -; DNA: TGTGCCAGCTCACCAACAGGGAGGGACACTGAAGCTTTCTTT; CDR3: CASSPTGRDTEAFF
J: TRBJ1-1; V: TRBV27; size: few; D: -; DNA: TGTGCCAGCCTCCAGGGGATCGGGCTTGAAGCTTTCTTT; CDR3: CASLQGIGLEAFF
J: TRBJ2-7; V: TRBV5-1; size: many; D: -; DNA: TGCGCCAGCCAGGACAGCCTTACCTACGAGCAGTACTTC; CDR3: CASQDSLTYEQYF
J: TRBJ2-1; V: TRBV2; size: many; D: TRBD1; DNA: TGTGCCAGCAGTGCAAACAGGGGGGTTAACAATGAGCAGTTCTTC; CDR3: CASSANRGVNNEQFF
J: TRBJ2-1; V: TRBV18; size: many; D: TRBD2; DNA: TGTGCCAGCTCACCGGGACTAGCGGCCATTGAGCAGTTCTTC; CDR3: CASSPGLAAIEQFF
J: TRBJ2-3; V: TRBV6-1; size: many; D: TRBD2; DNA: TGTGCCAGCACTCCGCGTGTTCCCCTAACTAGCGCCAACCGTCCAGATACGCAGTATTTT; CDR3: CASTPRVPLTSANRPDTQYF
J: TRBJ1-1; V: TRBV30; size: -; D: -; DNA: TGTGCCTGGAGAACCGGGACGAACACTGAAGCTTTCTTT; CDR3: CAWRTGTNTEAFF
J: TRBJ1-5; V: TRBV28; size: many; D: -; DNA: TGTGCCAGCACCAACGGACAATGGAATCAGCCCCAGCATTTT; CDR3: CASTNGQWNQPQHF
J: TRBJ2-3; V: TRBV6-5; size: many; D: TRBD1; DNA: TGTGCCAGCAGTTACTCGAAGAGTGGACAGGGGGCTTCTAGCGACCGCACAGATACGCAGTATTTT; CDR3: CASSYSKSGQGASSDRTDTQYF
J: TRBJ1-1; V: TRBV28; size: many; D: -; DNA: TGTGCCAGCAGTTTAGAAAGGGTTTTGGCTTTCTTT; CDR3: CASSLERVLAFF
J: TRBJ2-1; V: TRBV7-3; size: few; D: -; DNA: TGTGCCAGCAGCTTGGGGCAGGGGCGAGAGCAGTTCTTC; CDR3: CASSLGQGREQFF
J: TRBJ2-7; V: TRBV20-1; size: -; D: -; DNA: TGCAGTGCTAGAGACAGAGGCTTCTACGAGCAGTACTTC; CDR3: CSARDRGFYEQYF
J: TRBJ1-6; V: TRBV7-9; size: -; D: TRBD1; DNA: TGTGCCAGCAGCTCGACAGGGGTTGATTCACCCCTCCACTTT; CDR3: CASSSTGVDSPLHF
J: TRBJ2-3; V: TRBV7-6; size: few; D: TRBD2; DNA: TGTGCCAGCGTTGGTCGGGAGGGAGATACGCAGTATTTT; CDR3: CASVGREGDTQYF
J: TRBJ2-3; V: TRBV7-2; size: once; D: TRBD2; DNA: TGTGCCAGCAGCCAAGATGGGCGGGAGGTCGATACGCAGTATTTT; CDR3: CASSQDGREVDTQYF
J: TRBJ2-1; V: TRBV28; size: -; D: -; DNA: TGTGCCAGCAGTTTCATAGCGCGGCGAGACAATGAGCAGTTCTTC; CDR3: CASSFIARRDNEQFF
J: TRBJ2-2; V: TRBV12-3/TRBV12-4; size: many; D: -; DNA: TGTGCCAGCAGTTTAGCGCCCCCCTACACCGGGGAGCTGTTTTTT; CDR3: CASSLAPPYTGELFF
J: TRBJ2-1; V: TRBV7-2; size: many; D: TRBD2; DNA: TGTGCCAGCAGCTTAAAAGGCGGGAGAGGGTCCTACAATGAGCAGTTCTTC; CDR3: CASSLKGGRGSYNEQFF
J: TRBJ1-2; V: TRBV27; size: -; D: -; DNA: TGTGCCAGCAGTGCAATACATTCCCGCTATGGCTACACCTTC; CDR3: CASSAIHSRYGYTF
J: TRBJ2-1; V: TRBV20-1; size: -; D: TRBD2; DNA: TGCAGTGCTAGAGATAGGGGGACTAGCGCCTACAATGAGCAGTTCTTC; CDR3: CSARDRGTSAYNEQFF
J: TRBJ2-3; V: TRBV20-1; size: many; D: TRBD2; DNA: TGCAGTGCTAGTGCAAGCGGGGCAAAGATAGGTGGGACAGATACGCAGTATTTT; CDR3: CSASASGAKIGGTDTQYF
J: TRBJ2-7; V: TRBV16; size: many; D: -; DNA: TGTGCCAGCAGCCCGTCAGCTAGCGCCTCCTACGAGCAGTACTTC; CDR3: CASSPSASASYEQYF